The sequence of this T cell receptor (beta chain) was determined in a study of shared clonotypes between healthy human individuals. The CDR3 runs 16 residues. The germline CDR1 and CDR2 sequences are MDHEN and SYDVKM. Trimming took 4 bases from V and 6 from J, leaving 22 bases between them. Data came from immunoSEQ multiplex PCR; TCRdb stores just in-frame clones and leaves some out. In the table there are approximately 500,000 clones, 90% to 96% of which are singletons. The V and J genes are TRBV28 and TRBJ2-7, with D tentatively TRBD2 (5 bases). This sequence was found in a woman aged 30 to 39 in good health. Sequencing was done on a sample of naive CD4+ T cells sorted from blood. The subset was: CD45RA+ positively selected. This CDR3 is CASSSPAGLVPREQYF. For the CDR3, the DNA is TGTGCCAGCAGTTCCCCGGCGGGTCTCGTGCCCCGCGAGCAGTACTTC.